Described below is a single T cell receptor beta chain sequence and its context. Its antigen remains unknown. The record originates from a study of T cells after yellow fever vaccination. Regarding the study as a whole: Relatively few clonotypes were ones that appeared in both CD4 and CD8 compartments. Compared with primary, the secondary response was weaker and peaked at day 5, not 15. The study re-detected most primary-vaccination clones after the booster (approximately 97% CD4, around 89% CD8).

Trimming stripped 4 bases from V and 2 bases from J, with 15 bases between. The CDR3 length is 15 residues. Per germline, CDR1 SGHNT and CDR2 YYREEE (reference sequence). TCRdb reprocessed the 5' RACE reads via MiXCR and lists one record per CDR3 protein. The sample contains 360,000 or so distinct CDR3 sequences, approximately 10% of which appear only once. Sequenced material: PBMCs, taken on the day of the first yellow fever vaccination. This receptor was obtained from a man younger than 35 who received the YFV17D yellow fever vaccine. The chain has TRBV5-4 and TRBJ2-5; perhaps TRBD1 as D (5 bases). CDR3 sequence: CASSANSGAQETQYF. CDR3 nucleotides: TGTGCCAGCAGCGCGAACAGTGGGGCGCAAGAGACCCAGTACTTC.